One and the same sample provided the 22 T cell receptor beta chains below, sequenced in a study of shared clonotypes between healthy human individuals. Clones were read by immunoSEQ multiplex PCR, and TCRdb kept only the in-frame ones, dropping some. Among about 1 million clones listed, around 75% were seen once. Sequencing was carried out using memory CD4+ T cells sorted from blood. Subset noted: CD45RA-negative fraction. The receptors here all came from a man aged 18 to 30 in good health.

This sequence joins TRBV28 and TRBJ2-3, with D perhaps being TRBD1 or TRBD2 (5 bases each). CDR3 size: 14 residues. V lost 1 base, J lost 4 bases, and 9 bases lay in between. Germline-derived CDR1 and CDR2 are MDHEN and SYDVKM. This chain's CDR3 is CASSLLGDADTQYF. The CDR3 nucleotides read TGTGCCAGCAGTTTATTAGGGGACGCAGATACGCAGTATTTT.

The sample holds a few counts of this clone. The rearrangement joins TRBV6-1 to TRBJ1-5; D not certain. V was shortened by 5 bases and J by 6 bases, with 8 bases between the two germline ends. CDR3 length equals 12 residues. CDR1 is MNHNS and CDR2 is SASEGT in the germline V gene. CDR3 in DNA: TGTGCCAGCAGTCAACTATCTCAGCCCCAGCATTTT. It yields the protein CASSQLSQPQHF.

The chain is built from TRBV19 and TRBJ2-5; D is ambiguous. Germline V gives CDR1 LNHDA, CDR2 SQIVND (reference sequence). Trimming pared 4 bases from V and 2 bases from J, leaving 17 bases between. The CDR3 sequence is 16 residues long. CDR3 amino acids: CASSNYHTQTQETQYF. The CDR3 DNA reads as TGTGCCAGTAGTAATTACCACACCCAGACACAAGAGACCCAGTACTTC.

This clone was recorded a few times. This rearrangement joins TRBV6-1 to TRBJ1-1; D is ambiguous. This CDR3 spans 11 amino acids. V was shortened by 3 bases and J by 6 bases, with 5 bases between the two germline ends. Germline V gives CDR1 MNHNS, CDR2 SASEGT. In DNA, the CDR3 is TGTGCCAGCAGTGATTACGCTGAAGCTTTCTTT. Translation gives CASSDYAEAFF.

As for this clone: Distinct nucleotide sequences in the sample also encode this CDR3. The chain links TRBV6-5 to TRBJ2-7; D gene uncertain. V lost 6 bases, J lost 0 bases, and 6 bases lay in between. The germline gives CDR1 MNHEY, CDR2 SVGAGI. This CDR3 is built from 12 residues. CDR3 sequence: CASRGSSYEQYF. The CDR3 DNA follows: TGTGCCAGCAGAGGTAGCTCCTACGAGCAGTACTTC.

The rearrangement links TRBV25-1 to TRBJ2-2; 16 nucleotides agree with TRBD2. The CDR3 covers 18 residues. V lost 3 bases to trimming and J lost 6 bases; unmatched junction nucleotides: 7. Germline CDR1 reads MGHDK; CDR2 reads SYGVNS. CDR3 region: CASSEGLAGGSFAGELFF. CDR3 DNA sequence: TGTGCCAGCAGTGAGGGACTAGCGGGAGGGTCGTTCGCCGGGGAGCTGTTTTTT.

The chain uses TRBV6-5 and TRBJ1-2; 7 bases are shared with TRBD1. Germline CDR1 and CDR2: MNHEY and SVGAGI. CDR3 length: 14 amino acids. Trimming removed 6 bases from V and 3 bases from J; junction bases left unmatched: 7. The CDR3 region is CASRKGTVYYGYTF. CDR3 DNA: TGTGCCAGCAGAAAGGGGACAGTCTACTATGGCTACACCTTC.

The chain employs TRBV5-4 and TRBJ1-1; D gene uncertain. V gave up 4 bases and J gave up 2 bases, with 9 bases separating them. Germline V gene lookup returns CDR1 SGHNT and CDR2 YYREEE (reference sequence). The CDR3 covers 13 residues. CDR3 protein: CASSVDSNTEAFF. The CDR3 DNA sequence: TGTGCCAGCAGCGTGGATAGCAACACTGAAGCTTTCTTT.

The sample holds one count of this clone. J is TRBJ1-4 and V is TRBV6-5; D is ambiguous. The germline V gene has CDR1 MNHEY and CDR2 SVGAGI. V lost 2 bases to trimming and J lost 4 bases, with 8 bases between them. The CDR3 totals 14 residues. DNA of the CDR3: TGTGCCAGCAGTTACGGGCAGGTTAATGAAAAACTGTTTTTT. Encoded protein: CASSYGQVNEKLFF.

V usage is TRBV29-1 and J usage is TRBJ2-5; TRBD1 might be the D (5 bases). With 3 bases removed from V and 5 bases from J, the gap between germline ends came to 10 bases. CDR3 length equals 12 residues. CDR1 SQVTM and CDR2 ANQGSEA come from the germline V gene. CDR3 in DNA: TGCAGCGTTGACCCGCAGGGTGAGACCCAGTACTTC. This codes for CSVDPQGETQYF.

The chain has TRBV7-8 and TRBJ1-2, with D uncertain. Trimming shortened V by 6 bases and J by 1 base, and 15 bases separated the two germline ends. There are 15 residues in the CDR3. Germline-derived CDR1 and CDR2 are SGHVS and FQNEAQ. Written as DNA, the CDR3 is TGTGCCAGCAGTCTTGATACAGCGATTAACTATGGCTACACCTTC. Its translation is CASSLDTAINYGYTF.

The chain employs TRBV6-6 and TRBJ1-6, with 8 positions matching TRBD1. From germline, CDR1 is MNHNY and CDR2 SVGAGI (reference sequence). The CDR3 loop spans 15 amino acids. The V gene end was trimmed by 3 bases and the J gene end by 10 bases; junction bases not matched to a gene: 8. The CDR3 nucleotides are TGTGCCAGCAGTTATACGACAGGGGAGAAGTCACCCCTCCACTTT. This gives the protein CASSYTTGEKSPLHF.

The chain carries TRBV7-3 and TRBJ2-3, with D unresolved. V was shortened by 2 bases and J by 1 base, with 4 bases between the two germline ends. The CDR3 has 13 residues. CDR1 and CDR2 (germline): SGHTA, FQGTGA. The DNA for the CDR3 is TGTGCCAGCAGCTTAGATCGCACAGATACGCAGTATTTT. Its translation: CASSLDRTDTQYF.

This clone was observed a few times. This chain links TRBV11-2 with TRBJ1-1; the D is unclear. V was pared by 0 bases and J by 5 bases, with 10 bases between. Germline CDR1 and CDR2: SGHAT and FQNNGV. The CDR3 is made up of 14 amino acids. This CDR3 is CASSLDSGVTEAFF. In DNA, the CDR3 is TGTGCCAGCAGCTTAGATAGCGGGGTAACTGAAGCTTTCTTT.

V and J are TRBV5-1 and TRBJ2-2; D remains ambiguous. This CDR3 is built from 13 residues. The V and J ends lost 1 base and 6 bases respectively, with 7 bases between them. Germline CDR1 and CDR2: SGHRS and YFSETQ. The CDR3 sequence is CASSLIGPGELFF. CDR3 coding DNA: TGCGCCAGCAGCTTGATTGGGCCCGGGGAGCTGTTTTTT.

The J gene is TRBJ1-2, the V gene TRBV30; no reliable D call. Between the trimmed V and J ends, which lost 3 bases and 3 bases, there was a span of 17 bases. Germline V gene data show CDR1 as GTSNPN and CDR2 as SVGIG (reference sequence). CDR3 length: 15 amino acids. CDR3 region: CAWRAYGGGDYGYTF. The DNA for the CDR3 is TGTGCCTGGAGGGCGTATGGCGGTGGGGACTATGGCTACACCTTC.

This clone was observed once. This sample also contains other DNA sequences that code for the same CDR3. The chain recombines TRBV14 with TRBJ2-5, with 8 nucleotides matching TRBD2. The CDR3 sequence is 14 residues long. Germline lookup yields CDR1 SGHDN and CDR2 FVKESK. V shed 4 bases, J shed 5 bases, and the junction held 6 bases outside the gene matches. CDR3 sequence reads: CASSRERGRETQYF. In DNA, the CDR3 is TGTGCCAGCAGCCGCGAGCGGGGGAGGGAGACCCAGTACTTC.

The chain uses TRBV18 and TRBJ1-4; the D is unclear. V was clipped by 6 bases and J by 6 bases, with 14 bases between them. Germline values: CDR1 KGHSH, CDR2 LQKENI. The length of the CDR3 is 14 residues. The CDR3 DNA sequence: TGTGCCAGCTCCCCCGCGGCTTTGGATGAAAAACTGTTTTTT. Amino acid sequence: CASSPAALDEKLFF.

CDR3: CASSLRSGLLNTEAFF. The CDR3 coding sequence is TGCGCCAGCAGCCTTAGATCCGGACTTCTGAACACTGAAGCTTTCTTT. J is TRBJ1-1 and V is TRBV4-1; D unresolved. Looked up from germline, CDR1 is MGHRA and CDR2 is YSYEKL. This CDR3 has 16 amino acids. V lost 4 bases and J lost 0, with 15 bases in between.

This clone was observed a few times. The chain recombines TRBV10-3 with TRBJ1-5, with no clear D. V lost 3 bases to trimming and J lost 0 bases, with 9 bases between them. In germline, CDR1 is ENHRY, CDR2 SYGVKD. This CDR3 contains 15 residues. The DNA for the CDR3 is TGTGCCATCAGTGAAGGGCAGGATAGCAATCAGCCCCAGCATTTT. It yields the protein CAISEGQDSNQPQHF.

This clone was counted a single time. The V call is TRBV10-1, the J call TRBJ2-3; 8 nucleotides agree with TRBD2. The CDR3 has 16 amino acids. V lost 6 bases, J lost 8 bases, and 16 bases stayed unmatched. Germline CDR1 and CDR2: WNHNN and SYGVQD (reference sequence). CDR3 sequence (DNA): TGCGCCAGCAGAGAAAAGGGACTAGTGGGTAATTCTACGCAGTATTTT. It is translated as CASREKGLVGNSTQYF.

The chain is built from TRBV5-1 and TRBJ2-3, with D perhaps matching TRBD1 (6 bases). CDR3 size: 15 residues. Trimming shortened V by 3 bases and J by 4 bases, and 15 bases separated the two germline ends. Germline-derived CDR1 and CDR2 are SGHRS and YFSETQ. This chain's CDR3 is CASSSNSGTSDTQYF. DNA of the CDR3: TGCGCCAGCAGCTCCAATTCCGGGACATCAGATACGCAGTATTTT.